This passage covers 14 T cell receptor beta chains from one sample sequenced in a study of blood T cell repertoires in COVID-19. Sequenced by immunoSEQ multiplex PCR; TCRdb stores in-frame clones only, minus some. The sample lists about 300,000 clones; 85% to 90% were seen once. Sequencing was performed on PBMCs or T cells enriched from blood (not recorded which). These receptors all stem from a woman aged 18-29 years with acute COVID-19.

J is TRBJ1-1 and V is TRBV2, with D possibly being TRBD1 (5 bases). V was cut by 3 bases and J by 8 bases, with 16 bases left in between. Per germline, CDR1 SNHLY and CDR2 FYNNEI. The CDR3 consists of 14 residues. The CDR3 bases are TGTGCCAGCAGTGATCGCGTATGGGGGGGGGAAGCTTTCTTT. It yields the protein CASSDRVWGGEAFF.

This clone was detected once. The chain's CDR3 is CATGGQGAKEQYF. The DNA of the CDR3 is TGTGCCACAGGCGGACAGGGGGCGAAAGAGCAGTACTTC. The J gene is TRBJ2-7, the V gene TRBV10-3; TRBD1 agrees at 11 bases. From germline, CDR1 is ENHRY and CDR2 SYGVKD. The CDR3 has 13 amino acids. Trimming removed 10 bases from V and 7 bases from J; junction bases left unmatched: 9.

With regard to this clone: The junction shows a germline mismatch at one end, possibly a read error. CDR3 coding DNA: TGCGCCAGCAGCCGGGAGAACGCCGGGGAGCTGTTTTTT. Its translation: CASSRENAGELFF. V is TRBV5-1 and J is TRBJ2-2, with a possible D match to TRBD2 (6 bases). The CDR3 totals 13 residues. Per germline, CDR1 SGHRS and CDR2 YFSETQ.

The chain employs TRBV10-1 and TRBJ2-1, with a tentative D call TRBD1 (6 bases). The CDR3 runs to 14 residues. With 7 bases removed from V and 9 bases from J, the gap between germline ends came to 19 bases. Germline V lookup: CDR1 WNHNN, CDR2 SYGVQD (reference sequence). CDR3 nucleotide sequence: TGCGCCAGCAAGGAATACAGGGATTCGGGTGAGCAGTTCTTC. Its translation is CASKEYRDSGEQFF.

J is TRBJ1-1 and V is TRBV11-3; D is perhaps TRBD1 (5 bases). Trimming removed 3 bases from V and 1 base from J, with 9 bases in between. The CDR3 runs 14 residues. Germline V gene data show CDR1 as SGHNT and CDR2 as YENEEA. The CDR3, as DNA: TGTGCCAGCAGCTTTACGGACAAGAACACTGAAGCTTTCTTT. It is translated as CASSFTDKNTEAFF.

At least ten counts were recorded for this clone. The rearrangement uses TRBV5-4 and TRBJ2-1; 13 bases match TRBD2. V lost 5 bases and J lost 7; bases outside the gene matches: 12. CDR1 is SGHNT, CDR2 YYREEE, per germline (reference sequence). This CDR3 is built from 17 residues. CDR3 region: CASRDLGLAGSQNEQFF. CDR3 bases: TGTGCCAGCAGGGACCTGGGACTAGCGGGATCTCAGAATGAGCAGTTCTTC.

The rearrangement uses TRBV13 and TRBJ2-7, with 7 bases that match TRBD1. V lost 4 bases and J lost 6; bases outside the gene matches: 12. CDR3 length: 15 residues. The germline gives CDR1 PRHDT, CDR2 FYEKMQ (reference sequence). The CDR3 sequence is CASSSPQRQGTEQYF. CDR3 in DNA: TGTGCCAGCAGCTCTCCGCAGCGACAGGGAACCGAGCAGTACTTC.

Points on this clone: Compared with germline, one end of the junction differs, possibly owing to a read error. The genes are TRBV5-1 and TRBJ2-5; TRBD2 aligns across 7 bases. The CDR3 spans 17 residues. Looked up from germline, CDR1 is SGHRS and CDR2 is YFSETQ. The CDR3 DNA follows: TGCGCCAGCAGCCCCGGGGAAGCGGGAAGGCACCAGGAGACCCAGTACTTC. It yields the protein CASSPGEAGRHQETQYF.

In nucleotides, the CDR3 is TGTGCCACCAGCAGAGAGGGCTACGTTAATTCACCCCTCCACTTT. Translated, it gives CATSREGYVNSPLHF. The V and J genes are TRBV15 and TRBJ1-6; D is ambiguous. The CDR3 contains 15 residues. Germline V gene data show CDR1 as LNHNV and CDR2 as YYDKDF (reference sequence). The ends were cut back, 0 bases at V and 6 bases at J, with 9 bases in the middle.

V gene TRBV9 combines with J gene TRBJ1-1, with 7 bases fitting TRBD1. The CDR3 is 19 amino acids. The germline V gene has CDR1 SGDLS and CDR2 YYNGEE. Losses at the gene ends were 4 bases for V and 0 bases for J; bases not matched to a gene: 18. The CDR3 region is CASSSGTAPGEHMNTEAFF. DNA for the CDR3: TGTGCCAGCAGCTCTGGGACAGCCCCAGGGGAACACATGAACACTGAAGCTTTCTTT.

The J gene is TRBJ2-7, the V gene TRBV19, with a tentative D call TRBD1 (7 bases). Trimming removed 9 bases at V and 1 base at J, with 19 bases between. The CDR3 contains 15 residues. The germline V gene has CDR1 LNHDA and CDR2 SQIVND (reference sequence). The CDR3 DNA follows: TGTGCCAGCAGGAACAGGGGCGCGGGGTCCTACGAGCAGTACTTC. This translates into CASRNRGAGSYEQYF.

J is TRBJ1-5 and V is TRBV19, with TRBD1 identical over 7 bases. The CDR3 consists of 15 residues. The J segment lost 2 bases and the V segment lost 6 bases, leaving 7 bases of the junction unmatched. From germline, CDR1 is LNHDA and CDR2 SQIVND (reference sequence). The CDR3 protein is CASRITGAGNQPQHF. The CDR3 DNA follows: TGTGCCAGTAGGATCACAGGGGCGGGCAATCAGCCCCAGCATTTT.

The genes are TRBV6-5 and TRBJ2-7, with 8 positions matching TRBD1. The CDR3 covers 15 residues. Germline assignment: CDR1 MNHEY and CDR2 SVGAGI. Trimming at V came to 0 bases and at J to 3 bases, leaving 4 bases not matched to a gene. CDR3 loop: CASSYSDRAVYEQYF. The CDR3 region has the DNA TGTGCCAGCAGTTACTCGGACAGGGCAGTCTACGAGCAGTACTTC.

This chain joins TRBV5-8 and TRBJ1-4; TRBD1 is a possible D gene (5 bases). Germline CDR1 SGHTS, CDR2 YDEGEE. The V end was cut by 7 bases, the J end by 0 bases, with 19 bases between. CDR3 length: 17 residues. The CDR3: CASPPPDSTATNEKLFF. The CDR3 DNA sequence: TGTGCCAGCCCACCGCCCGACAGCACCGCAACTAATGAAAAACTGTTTTTT.